This T cell receptor beta chain was recorded in a study of OX40 agonist ivuxolimab in advanced cancers. Measured with immunoSEQ multiplex PCR; TCRdb has only the in-frame clones, and not every one. This table holds about 26,000 clones, around 83% found once. This clone was found once. V shed 6 bases and J shed 7 bases, with 16 bases lying between them. The length of the CDR3 is 14 residues. In germline, CDR1 is LGHNA, CDR2 YSLEER. The gene calls are TRBV4-3 and TRBJ2-1; D perhaps matches TRBD2 (7 bases). This TCR was sampled from an adult with an advanced solid tumor such as melanoma, head and neck, liver or kidney cancer. The sample here was CD4+ or CD8+ T cells sorted from blood, taken in a trial of the OX40 agonist ivuxolimab. The CDR3 spells CASSSGSQGNEQFF. The CDR3 coding sequence is TGCGCCAGCAGTAGCGGGTCCCAGGGGAATGAGCAGTTCTTC.